Below, 12 T cell receptor beta chains from the same sample are listed, as sequenced in a study of T cell repertoires in cytomegalovirus infection. TCRdb reanalysed the reads using MiXCR and keeps one entry per CDR3 protein. The table shows about 920,000 distinct CDR3 sequences, with less than 40% occurring only once. Antigens for these TCRs are unknown. The source material was cultured CD8+ T cells from PBMCs, sampled from culture after CMV antigen stimulation. The receptors derive from a human donor in good health (CMV status not recorded). Some clones in this sample may be carry-over from other donors' samples.

This clonotype was counted only a few times. The CDR3 here is CASSPGIPGYTF. In DNA, the CDR3 is TGTGCCAGCAGTCCGGGGATTCCCGGCTACACCTTC. This chain joins TRBV12-3 or TRBV12-4 and TRBJ1-2; D is ambiguous. Trimming shortened V by 5 bases and J by 8 bases, and 12 bases separated the two germline ends. The CDR3 is made up of 12 amino acids.

This clonotype was counted a few times. The V gene is TRBV7-9, the J gene TRBJ2-4; perhaps TRBD2 as D (5 bases). V lost 1 base to trimming and J lost 4 bases, with 11 bases between them. Germline V gene sequence: CDR1 SEHNR, CDR2 FQNEAQ (reference sequence). The length of the CDR3 is 15 residues. This CDR3 is CASSLDGEGKNIQYF. CDR3 bases: TGTGCCAGCAGCTTAGACGGGGAAGGGAAAAACATTCAGTACTTC.

Notes on this clonotype: This may stem from a read error, because a much larger clone lies one nucleotide away. The chain links TRBV10-3 to TRBJ2-7; 9 bases line up with TRBD1. CDR1 ENHRY and CDR2 SYGVKD come from the germline V gene. Trimming at V came to 1 base and at J to 3 bases, leaving 13 bases not matched to a gene. The CDR3 contains 18 residues. CDR3 bases: TGTGCCATCAGTGAGTTCGTGATCCCGGGACAGGGAATCTACGAGCAGTACTTC. It translates to CAISEFVIPGQGIYEQYF.

The gene calls are TRBV6-8 and TRBJ1-1; 10 bases align to TRBD1. The CDR3 loop spans 20 amino acids. V lost 4 bases, J lost 0 bases, and 17 bases stayed unmatched. CDR1 and CDR2 from the germline V gene are MNHGY and SAAAGT. CDR3: CASSSPRTGGWGSMNTEAFF. In DNA form, the CDR3 reads TGTGCCAGCAGTTCACCGAGGACAGGGGGTTGGGGTTCTATGAACACTGAAGCTTTCTTT.

J is TRBJ1-2 and V is TRBV27; D is unresolved. In germline, CDR1 is MNHEY, CDR2 SMNVEV (reference sequence). CDR3 length: 17 residues. Trimming took 3 bases from V and 0 from J, leaving 17 bases between them. The CDR3 protein is CASSLTAPQIANYGYTF. CDR3 in DNA: TGTGCCAGCAGTTTGACGGCTCCACAGATAGCTAACTATGGCTACACCTTC.

V and J are TRBV5-1 and TRBJ2-1, with 10 positions matching TRBD1. The germline gives CDR1 SGHRS, CDR2 YFSETQ. The CDR3 has 14 residues. V was clipped by 7 bases and J by 7 bases; unmatched bases: 8. The CDR3 region has the DNA TGCGCCAGCTTTGCGGGACAGGGGATAAATGAGCAGTTCTTC. Protein: CASFAGQGINEQFF. Complete variable domain (other parts from reference TRBV5-1 and TRBJ2-1): KAGVTQTPRYLIKTRGQQVTLSCSPISGHRSVSWYQQTPGQGLQFLFEYFSETQRNKGNFPGRFSGRQFSNSRSEMNVSTLELGDSALYLCASFAGQGINEQFFGPGTRLTVL.

This clonotype was seen only a few times. The genes are TRBV5-5 and TRBJ1-1; TRBD1 agrees at 9 bases. CDR3 length: 14 residues. The junction had 8 bases not matched to a gene; V was cut back by 4 bases and J by 7 bases. Germline V lookup: CDR1 SGHKS, CDR2 YYEKEE (reference sequence). The CDR3 DNA is TGTGCCAGCAGCACCGGGACAGGGACGAGTGAAGCTTTCTTT. Translating it yields CASSTGTGTSEAFF.

Only a few counts were recorded for this clonotype. The V gene is TRBV2, the J gene TRBJ2-7; D is unresolved. V shed 5 bases and J shed 2 bases, with 10 bases lying between them. CDR3 size: 13 residues. Germline lookup yields CDR1 SNHLY and CDR2 FYNNEI. CDR3 sequence (DNA): TGTGCCAGCAGTCCAAAACGGGCCTACGAGCAGTACGTC. Its translation is CASSPKRAYEQYV.

The rearrangement uses TRBV20-1 and TRBJ2-7; no clear D gene. V was clipped by 0 bases and J by 3 bases, with 12 bases between them. This CDR3 has 14 residues. Germline V gives CDR1 DFQATT, CDR2 SNEGSKA (reference sequence). CDR3 protein: CSARDQEVVYEQYV. CDR3 nucleotide sequence: TGCAGTGCTAGAGACCAGGAAGTTGTCTACGAGCAGTACGTC.

This sequence joins TRBV10-3 and TRBJ1-2; unclear D gene. Germline V lookup: CDR1 ENHRY, CDR2 SYGVKD. The V and J ends lost 3 bases and 1 base respectively, with 15 bases between them. CDR3 length: 16 residues. CDR3 bases: TGTGCCATCAGTGACCCTTCCCAGTCTTTTAACTATGGCTACACCTTC. Its translation is CAISDPSQSFNYGYTF.

This clonotype appeared a few times. The chain is built from TRBV4-2 and TRBJ1-5, with no clear D. The CDR3 consists of 15 residues. Trimming left V 4 bases short and J 4 bases short, with 14 bases between. Germline-derived CDR1 and CDR2 are LGHNA and YNFKEQ. CDR3 protein: CASSLDNGKNQPQHF. DNA of the CDR3: TGTGCCAGCAGCCTCGATAATGGCAAAAATCAGCCCCAGCATTTT.

The table lists this clonotype with many counts. The V and J genes are TRBV7-2 and TRBJ2-2, with D perhaps TRBD2 (6 bases). The V gene's germline CDR1 is SGHTA and CDR2 FQGNSA. This CDR3 comprises 17 residues. Trimming pared 2 bases from V and 3 bases from J, leaving 16 bases between. CDR3 in DNA: TGTGCCAGCAGCTTACCTCGACTAGAGGTTGACACCGGGGAGCTGTTTTTT. This encodes CASSLPRLEVDTGELFF.